This T cell receptor (beta chain) came from a study of regulatory T cells in long-lasting Graves disease. Overall study results and limits: Persistent cases favored TRBV28, TRBJ1-2 and TRBJ2-5. It was possible that the small sample size reduced accuracy. Persistent Graves' cases showed lower TCR diversity than newly diagnosed cases.

Germline CDR1 is SGHDT and CDR2 is YYEEEE. After removal of 2 bases from V and 4 bases from J, the junction contained 5 bases not matched to a gene. The CDR3 sequence is 15 residues long. Arm-PCR with iRepertoire HTBI primers amplified the CDR3 regions for these TCR beta libraries. TCRdb ran MiXCR on the multiplex PCR reads and lists one entry per CDR3 protein. The table has 500,000 to 800,000 distinct CDR3 sequences, around 30% seen once; the top ten hold roughly 46%. Time point in this sample: persistent/refractory GD, antithyroid drugs over 5 years with positive TRAb. The TCR library was made from RNA that had been extracted from PBMCs in TRIzol. American Thyroid Association guidelines were used to diagnose Graves' disease. On this clonotype itself: Its antigen is unidentified.

The sample consisted of peripheral blood mononuclear cells (PBMCs), taken when the disease was refractory, from a patient treated with antithyroid drugs. The TCR sequence derives from a female donor with Graves disease. The chain uses TRBV5-6 and TRBJ2-7; 11 bases match TRBD1. The CDR3 region is CASSFGTGGRYEQYF. The CDR3 nucleotides are TGTGCCAGCAGCTTCGGGACAGGGGGTCGGTACGAGCAGTACTTC.